This TCR beta chain was identified in a study of cytomegalovirus exposure and HLA in healthy donors. Remarks on this clone: Its target is not known.

Healthy bone marrow donors made up the donors. General study results and limits: Most sequenced TCRs were rare (though some public TCRs occurred in many donors). The authors later linked a missense DCLRE1C variant to TCR beta V- and J-gene trimming. It was only CMV serostatus that was available as immune exposure information.

Primers: 60 Vbeta forward and 13 Jbeta reverse. Using immunoSEQ multiplex PCR, the repertoire was profiled, and TCRdb retains in-frame clones only, with some absent. The sample carries fewer than 110,000 clones, 74% recorded once. Germline lookup yields CDR1 SGHNT and CDR2 YYREEE (reference sequence). V dropped 1 base and J dropped 2; count of bases not matched to a gene: 3. CDR3 size: 15 residues. The genes are TRBV5-4 and TRBJ2-7; the match to TRBD1 covers 10 bases. This sequence was found in a woman aged 40 to 50 in good health and CMV-seropositive. The sample taken for sequencing was PBMCs. As DNA, the CDR3 is TGTGCCAGCAGCTTGAGTGGGACAGGGGCCTACGAGCAGTACTTC. It yields the protein CASSLSGTGAYEQYF.